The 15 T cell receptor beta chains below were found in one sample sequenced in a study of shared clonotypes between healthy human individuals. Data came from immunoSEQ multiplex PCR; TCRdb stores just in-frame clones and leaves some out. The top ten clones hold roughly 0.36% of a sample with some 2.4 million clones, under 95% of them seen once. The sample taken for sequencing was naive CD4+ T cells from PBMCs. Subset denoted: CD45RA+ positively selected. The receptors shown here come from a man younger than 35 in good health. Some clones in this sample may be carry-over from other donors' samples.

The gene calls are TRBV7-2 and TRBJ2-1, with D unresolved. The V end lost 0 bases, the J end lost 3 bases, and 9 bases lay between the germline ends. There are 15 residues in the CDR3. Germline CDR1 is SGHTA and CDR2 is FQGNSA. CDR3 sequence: CASSLAIGLYNEQFF. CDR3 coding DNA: TGTGCCAGCAGCTTAGCGATAGGTCTCTACAATGAGCAGTTCTTC. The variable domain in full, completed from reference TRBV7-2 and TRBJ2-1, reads GAGVSQSPSNKVTEKGKDVELRCDPISGHTALYWYRQSLGQGLEFLIYFQGNSAPDKSGLPSDRFSAERTGGSVSTLTIQRTQQEDSAVYLCASSLAIGLYNEQFFGPGTRLTVL.

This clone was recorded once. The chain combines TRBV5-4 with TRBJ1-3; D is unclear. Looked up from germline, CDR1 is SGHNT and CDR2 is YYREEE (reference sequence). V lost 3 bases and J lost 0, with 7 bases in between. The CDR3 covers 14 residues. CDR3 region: CASSSYYSGNTIYF. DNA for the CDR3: TGTGCCAGCAGCTCCTACTACTCTGGAAACACCATATATTTT. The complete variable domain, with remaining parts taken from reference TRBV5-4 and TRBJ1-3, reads ETGVTQSPTHLIKTRGQQVTLRCSSQSGHNTVSWYQQALGQGPQFIFQYYREEENGRGNFPPRFSGLQFPNYSSELNVNALELDDSALYLCASSSYYSGNTIYFGEGSWLTVV.

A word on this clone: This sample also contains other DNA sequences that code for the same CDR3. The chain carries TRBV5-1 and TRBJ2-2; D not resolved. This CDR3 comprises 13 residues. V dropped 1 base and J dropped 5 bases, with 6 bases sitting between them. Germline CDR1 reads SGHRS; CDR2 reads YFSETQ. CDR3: CASSLIVTGELFF. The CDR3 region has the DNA TGCGCCAGCAGCTTGATAGTAACCGGGGAGCTGTTTTTT.

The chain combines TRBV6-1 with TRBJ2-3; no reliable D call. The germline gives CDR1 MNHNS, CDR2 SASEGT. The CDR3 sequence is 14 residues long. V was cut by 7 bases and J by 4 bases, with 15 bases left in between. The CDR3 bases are TGTGCCAGCATCTCTAGTATGGTCCCAGATACGCAGTATTTT. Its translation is CASISSMVPDTQYF.

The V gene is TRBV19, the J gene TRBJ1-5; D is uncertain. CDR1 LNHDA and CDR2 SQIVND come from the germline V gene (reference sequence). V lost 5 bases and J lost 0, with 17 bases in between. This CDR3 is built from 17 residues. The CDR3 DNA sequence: TGTGCCAGTAGTGTAGTCGAGGCCGGTTATAGCAATCAGCCCCAGCATTTT. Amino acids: CASSVVEAGYSNQPQHF.

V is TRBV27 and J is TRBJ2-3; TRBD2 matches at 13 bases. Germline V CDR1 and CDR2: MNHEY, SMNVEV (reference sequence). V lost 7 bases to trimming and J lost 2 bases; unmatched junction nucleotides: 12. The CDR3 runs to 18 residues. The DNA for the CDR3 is TGTGCCAGCATCCTCAGAGGTACTAGCGGGAGGGCCACAGATACGCAGTATTTT. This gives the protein CASILRGTSGRATDTQYF.

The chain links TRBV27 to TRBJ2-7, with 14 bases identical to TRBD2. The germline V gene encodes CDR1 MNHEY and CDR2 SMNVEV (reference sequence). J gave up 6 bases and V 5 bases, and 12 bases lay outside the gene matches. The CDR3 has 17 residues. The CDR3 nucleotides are TGTGCCAGCAGTCTCTGGACTAGCGGGAGGATAACGGGCGAGCAGTACTTC. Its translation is CASSLWTSGRITGEQYF.

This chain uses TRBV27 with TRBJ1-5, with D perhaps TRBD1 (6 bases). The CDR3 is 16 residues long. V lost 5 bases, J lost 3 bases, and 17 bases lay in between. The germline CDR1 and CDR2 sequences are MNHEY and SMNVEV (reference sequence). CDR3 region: CASSPTAGAINQPQHF. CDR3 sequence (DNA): TGTGCCAGCAGTCCGACGGCAGGGGCAATCAATCAGCCCCAGCATTTT.

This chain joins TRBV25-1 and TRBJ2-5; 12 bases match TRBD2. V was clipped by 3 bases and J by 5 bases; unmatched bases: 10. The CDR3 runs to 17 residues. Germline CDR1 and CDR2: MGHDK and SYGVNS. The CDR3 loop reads CASSDPRLAGAAETQYF. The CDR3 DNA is TGTGCCAGCAGTGACCCTAGACTAGCGGGAGCAGCGGAGACCCAGTACTTC.

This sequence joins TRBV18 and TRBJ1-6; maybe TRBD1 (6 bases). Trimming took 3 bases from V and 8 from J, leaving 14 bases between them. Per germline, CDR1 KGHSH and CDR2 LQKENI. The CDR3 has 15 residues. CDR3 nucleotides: TGTGCCAGCTCACCCGACCGACAGGAGTATTCACCCCTCCACTTT. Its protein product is CASSPDRQEYSPLHF. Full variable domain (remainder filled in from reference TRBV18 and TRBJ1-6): NAGVMQNPRHLVRRRGQEARLRCSPMKGHSHVYWYRQLPEEGLKFMVYLQKENIIDESGMPKERFSAEFPKEGPSILRIQQVVRGDSAAYFCASSPDRQEYSPLHFGNGTRLTVT.

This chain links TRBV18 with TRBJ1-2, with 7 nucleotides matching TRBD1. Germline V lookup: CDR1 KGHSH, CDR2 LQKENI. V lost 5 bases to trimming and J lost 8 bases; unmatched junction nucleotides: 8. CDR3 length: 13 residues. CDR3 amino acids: CASSYRGLNGYTF. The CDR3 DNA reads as TGTGCCAGCTCATATAGGGGGCTTAACGGCTACACCTTC.

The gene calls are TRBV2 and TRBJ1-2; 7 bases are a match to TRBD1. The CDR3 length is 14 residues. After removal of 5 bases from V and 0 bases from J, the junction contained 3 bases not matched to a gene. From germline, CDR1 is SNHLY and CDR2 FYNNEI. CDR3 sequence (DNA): TGTGCCAGCAGTAGACAGGGAGCTAACTATGGCTACACCTTC. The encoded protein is CASSRQGANYGYTF.

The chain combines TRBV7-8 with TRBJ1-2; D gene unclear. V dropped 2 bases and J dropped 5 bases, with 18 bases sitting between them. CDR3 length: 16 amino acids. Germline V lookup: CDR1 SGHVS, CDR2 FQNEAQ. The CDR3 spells CASSLSRTLNLYGYTF. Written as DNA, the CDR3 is TGTGCCAGCAGCTTAAGCCGGACCTTAAACTTATATGGCTACACCTTC.

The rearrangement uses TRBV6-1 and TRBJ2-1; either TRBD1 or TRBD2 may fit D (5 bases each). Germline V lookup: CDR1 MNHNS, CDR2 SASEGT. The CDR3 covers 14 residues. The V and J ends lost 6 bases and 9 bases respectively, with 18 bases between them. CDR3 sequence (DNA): TGTGCCAGCAGGCCATTGGGGGAGACGGGTGAGCAGTTCTTC. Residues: CASRPLGETGEQFF.

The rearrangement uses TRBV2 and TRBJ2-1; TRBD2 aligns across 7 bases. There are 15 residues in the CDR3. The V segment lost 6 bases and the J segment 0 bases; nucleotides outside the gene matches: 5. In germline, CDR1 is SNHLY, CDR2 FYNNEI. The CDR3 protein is CASRDWGGSYNEQFF. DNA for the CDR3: TGTGCCAGCAGGGACTGGGGGGGCTCCTACAATGAGCAGTTCTTC. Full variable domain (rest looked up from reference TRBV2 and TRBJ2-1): EPEVTQTPSHQVTQMGQEVILRCVPISNHLYFYWYRQILGQKVEFLVSFYNNEISEKSEIFDDQFSVERPDGSNFTLKIRSTKLEDSAMYFCASRDWGGSYNEQFFGPGTRLTVL.